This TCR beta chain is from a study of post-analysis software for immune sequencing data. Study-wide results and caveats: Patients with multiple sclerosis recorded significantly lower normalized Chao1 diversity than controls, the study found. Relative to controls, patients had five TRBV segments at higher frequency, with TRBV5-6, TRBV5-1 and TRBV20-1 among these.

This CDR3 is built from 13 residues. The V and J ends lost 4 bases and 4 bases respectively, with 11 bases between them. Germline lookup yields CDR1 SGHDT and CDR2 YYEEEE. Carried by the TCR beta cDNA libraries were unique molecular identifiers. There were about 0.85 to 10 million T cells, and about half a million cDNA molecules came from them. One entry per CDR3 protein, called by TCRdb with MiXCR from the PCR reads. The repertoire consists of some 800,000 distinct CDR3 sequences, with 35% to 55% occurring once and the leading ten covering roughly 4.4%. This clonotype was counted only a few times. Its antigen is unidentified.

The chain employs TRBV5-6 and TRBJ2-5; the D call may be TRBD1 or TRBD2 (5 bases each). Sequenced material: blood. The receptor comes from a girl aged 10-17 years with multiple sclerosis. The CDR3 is CASSGGPGETQYF. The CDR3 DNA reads TGTGCCAGCAGCGGGGGTCCAGGAGAGACCCAGTACTTC.